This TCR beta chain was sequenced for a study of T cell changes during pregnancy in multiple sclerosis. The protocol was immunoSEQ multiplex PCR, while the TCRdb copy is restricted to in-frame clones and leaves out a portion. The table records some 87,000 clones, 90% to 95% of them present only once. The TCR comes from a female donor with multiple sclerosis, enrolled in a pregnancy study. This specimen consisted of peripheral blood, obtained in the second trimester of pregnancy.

As DNA, the CDR3 is TGTGCCAGCAGCTCCCCGGCCGGGACTAGCGCACAAGAGCAGTTCTTC. The encoded protein is CASSSPAGTSAQEQFF. The rearrangement uses TRBV7-6 and TRBJ2-1, with 10 bases aligning to TRBD2. CDR3 length: 16 amino acids. The germline gives CDR1 SGHVS, CDR2 FNYEAQ. Trimming took 4 bases from V and 10 from J; bases not matched to a gene: 13.